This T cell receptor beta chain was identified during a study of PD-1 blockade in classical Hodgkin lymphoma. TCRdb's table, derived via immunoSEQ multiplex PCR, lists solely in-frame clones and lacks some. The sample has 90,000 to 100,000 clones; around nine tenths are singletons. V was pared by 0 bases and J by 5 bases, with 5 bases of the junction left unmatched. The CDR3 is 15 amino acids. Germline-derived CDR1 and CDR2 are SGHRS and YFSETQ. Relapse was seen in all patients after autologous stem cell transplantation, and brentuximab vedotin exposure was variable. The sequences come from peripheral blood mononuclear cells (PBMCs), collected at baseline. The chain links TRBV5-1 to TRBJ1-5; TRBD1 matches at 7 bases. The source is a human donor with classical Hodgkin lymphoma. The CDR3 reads CASSLEGGSDQPQHF. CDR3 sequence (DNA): TGCGCCAGCAGCTTGGAAGGGGGCAGTGATCAGCCCCAGCATTTT.